The T cell receptor beta chain described here comes from a study of blood T cells in healthy people across ages. The CDR3 covers 17 residues. The V gene lost 3 bases and the J gene lost 1 base, with 13 bases spanning the gap. The germline V gene encodes CDR1 ENHRY and CDR2 SYGVKD. A word on this clonotype: Its matching antigen is unknown.

Overall study results and limits: Older age coincided with a roughly linear decline in TCR beta diversity per million T cells.

A sample-barcoded 5' primer and a J-beta primer mix were used in a second PCR of roughly 6 to 11 cycles. TCRdb recomputed calls from the 5' RACE reads with MiXCR, one row per CDR3 protein. Altogether about 1.6 million distinct CDR3 sequences are present, about 31% being singletons, with the ten largest covering 11%. This sequence originates from a woman aged 25-40 years in good health. Sequencing was performed on blood. The chain joins TRBV10-3 to TRBJ2-6; weak D call: TRBD1 (6 bases). The CDR3 sequence is CAISDWTADSGANVLTF. The CDR3 DNA follows: TGTGCCATCAGTGACTGGACAGCCGATTCTGGGGCCAACGTCCTGACTTTC.